Listed here are 25 T cell receptor beta chains from one sample, sequenced in a study of T cells in Graves' hyperthyroidism and ophthalmopathy. TCR beta CDR3 region amplification was performed from RNA transcripts. In the first-round RT-PCR of the TCR CDR3, the HTBI primer set was used. TCRdb reanalysed the multiplex PCR reads using MiXCR and keeps one entry per CDR3 protein. The sample consists of more than 300,000 distinct CDR3 sequences, about 14% of them appearing once. Specimen: blood. These receptors all stem from a woman in her twenties or thirties with Graves' ophthalmopathy.

This clonotype was counted only a few times. The chain employs TRBV11-2 and TRBJ2-3; 14 bases agree with TRBD2. Germline CDR1 is SGHAT and CDR2 is FQNNGV. Trimming cost V 5 bases and J 5 bases; bases outside gene matches: 6. This CDR3 is built from 16 residues. CDR3 residues: CASSPGLAGAKDTQYF. CDR3 DNA sequence: TGTGCCAGCAGCCCGGGACTAGCGGGGGCGAAAGATACGCAGTATTTT.

There are a few counts of this clonotype. The rearrangement uses TRBV28 and TRBJ2-1; 7 bases are a match to TRBD1. V lost 9 bases to trimming and J lost 2 bases; unmatched junction nucleotides: 4. CDR1 is MDHEN and CDR2 is SYDVKM in the germline V gene. This CDR3 is built from 13 residues. DNA of the CDR3: TGTGCCAGTCTCGGGACAGCCTACAATGAGCAGTTCTTC. Translation: CASLGTAYNEQFF.

This clonotype has a count of ten or more. The chain recombines TRBV28 with TRBJ1-2, with 7 bases matching TRBD1. This CDR3 has 13 residues. Per the germline V gene, CDR1 is MDHEN and CDR2 is SYDVKM. V lost 8 bases, J lost 2 bases, and 5 bases stayed unmatched. The CDR3 reads CASLKTGNYGYTF. In DNA, the CDR3 is TGTGCCAGCCTCAAGACAGGGAACTATGGCTACACCTTC.

The chain couples TRBV6-6 to TRBJ1-2, with D possibly being TRBD1 (6 bases). Looked up from germline, CDR1 is MNHNY and CDR2 is SVGAGI (reference sequence). V lost 0 bases to trimming and J lost 4 bases, with 9 bases between them. This CDR3 is 14 amino acids long. The CDR3 region has the DNA TGTGCCAGCAGTTACTCAGGACAGCCCTATGGCTACACCTTC. Amino acids: CASSYSGQPYGYTF.

V and J are TRBV7-3 and TRBJ2-2, with D perhaps TRBD1 (6 bases). Germline V gene data show CDR1 as SGHTA and CDR2 as FQGTGA. Trimming cost V 2 bases and J 7 bases, with 11 bases left between them. The CDR3 spans 14 residues. DNA for the CDR3: TGTGCCAGCAGCTTAGCAGGGGCCGGCGGGGAGCTGTTTTTT. Residues: CASSLAGAGGELFF.

As regards this clonotype: At one end the junction does not follow the germline gene, possibly because of a read error. This chain uses TRBV19 with TRBJ1-2; a weak D match, TRBD1 (6 bases). CDR1 is LNHDA, CDR2 SQIVND, per germline (reference sequence). This CDR3 has 14 amino acids. CDR3 residues: CAGSILRTGTGYTF. The CDR3 region has the DNA TGTGCCGGTAGTATCCTCCGCACAGGGACTGGCTACACCTTC.

In this sample, this clonotype turned up many times. The J gene is TRBJ1-1, the V gene TRBV20-1; a possible D gene is TRBD1 (5 bases). Per the germline V gene, CDR1 is DFQATT and CDR2 is SNEGSKA (reference sequence). The CDR3 has 15 amino acids. V was clipped by 5 bases and J by 4 bases, with 20 bases between them. The CDR3 region is CSAAPPGRSATEAFF. The DNA for the CDR3 is TGCAGTGCTGCCCCCCCAGGGCGATCGGCCACTGAAGCTTTCTTT.

The chain couples TRBV2 to TRBJ2-2, with 7 bases fitting TRBD1. The CDR3 is 19 residues long. V trimming: 3 bases; J trimming: 3 bases; junction bases outside the gene matches: 16. Germline-derived CDR1 and CDR2 are SNHLY and FYNNEI. Here the CDR3 reads CASSEGQPGLGADTGELFF. The CDR3 nucleotides read TGTGCCAGCAGTGAGGGACAGCCAGGCTTAGGAGCGGACACCGGGGAGCTGTTTTTT. Based on the CDR3 plus reference TRBV2 and TRBJ2-2, the full variable domain is EPEVTQTPSHQVTQMGQEVILRCVPISNHLYFYWYRQILGQKVEFLVSFYNNEISEKSEIFDDQFSVERPDGSNFTLKIRSTKLEDSAMYFCASSEGQPGLGADTGELFFGEGSRLTVL.

The chain is built from TRBV20-1 and TRBJ1-4, with D possibly being TRBD1 (5 bases). The CDR3 is made up of 12 amino acids. Trimming took off 3 bases at V and 7 bases at J, with 9 bases between the two ends. Germline V gene data show CDR1 as DFQATT and CDR2 as SNEGSKA (reference sequence). The CDR3 DNA sequence: TGCAGTGCTAGGAAGGGACTTGAAAAACTGTTTTTT. The encoded protein is CSARKGLEKLFF.

The chain couples TRBV12-3 or TRBV12-4 to TRBJ1-3, with D uncertain. V gave up 6 bases and J gave up 0 bases, with 12 bases separating them. The CDR3 consists of 15 residues. The CDR3 loop is CASRRTGISGNTIYF. In DNA form, the CDR3 reads TGTGCCAGCAGGAGGACGGGCATCTCTGGAAACACCATATATTTT.

This clonotype was seen a few times. The chain links TRBV5-5 to TRBJ2-4, with unresolved D. The CDR3 covers 14 residues. Trimming took 1 base from V and 6 from J, leaving 11 bases between them. Germline CDR1 SGHKS, CDR2 YYEKEE (reference sequence). The CDR3 region is CASSLSTAVNIQYF. Written as DNA, the CDR3 is TGTGCCAGCAGCTTGTCTACAGCAGTAAACATTCAGTACTTC.

This clonotype was found a few times. V and J are TRBV29-1 and TRBJ2-7, with 7 nucleotides matching TRBD1. Germline loops: CDR1 SQVTM, CDR2 ANQGSEA. The junction had 3 bases not matched to a gene; V was cut back by 4 bases and J by 3 bases. This CDR3 has 12 residues. The CDR3: CSVARGIYEQYF. CDR3 bases: TGCAGCGTTGCCAGGGGGATCTACGAGCAGTACTTC.

This clonotype occurred many times. The chain has TRBV28 and TRBJ2-3, with 16 bases fitting TRBD2. V trimming: 5 bases; J trimming: 2 bases; junction bases outside the gene matches: 16. The length of the CDR3 is 21 residues. Germline values: CDR1 MDHEN, CDR2 SYDVKM. The CDR3 DNA reads as TGTGCCAGCAGTCCCCAGGGACTAGCGGGGGGGTGGGCACATAACACAGATACGCAGTATTTT. It is translated as CASSPQGLAGGWAHNTDTQYF. Combining the CDR3 with reference TRBV28 and TRBJ2-3 gives the whole variable domain DVKVTQSSRYLVKRTGEKVFLECVQDMDHENMFWYRQDPGLGLRLIYFSYDVKMKEKGDIPEGYSVSREKKERFSLILESASTNQTSMYLCASSPQGLAGGWAHNTDTQYFGPGTRLTVL.

The J gene is TRBJ2-7, the V gene TRBV5-5; perhaps TRBD1 as D (6 bases). Looked up from germline, CDR1 is SGHKS and CDR2 is YYEKEE (reference sequence). The germline V and J ends were trimmed by 0 bases and 3 bases, with 10 bases remaining between them. The CDR3 extends over 14 amino acids. The CDR3 here is CASSLDKGGYEQYF. CDR3 DNA: TGTGCCAGCAGCTTGGACAAAGGGGGCTACGAGCAGTACTTC.

This clonotype came up many times. The chain uses TRBV7-9 and TRBJ2-2; 9 nucleotides line up with TRBD2. The junction had 15 bases not matched to a gene; V was cut back by 6 bases and J by 4 bases. The length of the CDR3 is 18 residues. Germline CDR1 is SEHNR and CDR2 is FQNEAQ (reference sequence). Here the CDR3 reads CASRRGLAGKIGTGELFF. The DNA for the CDR3 is TGTGCCAGCAGGAGGGGCCTAGCGGGGAAGATCGGCACCGGGGAGCTGTTTTTT.

This clonotype was found many times. The chain has TRBV12-3 or TRBV12-4 and TRBJ2-7, with D unclear. V gave up 5 bases and J gave up 2 bases, with 7 bases separating them. This CDR3 contains 12 residues. CDR3 sequence reads: CASSPNPYEQYF. The CDR3 DNA sequence: TGTGCCAGCAGTCCGAACCCCTACGAGCAGTACTTC.

This clonotype was observed at least ten times. The V and J genes are TRBV2 and TRBJ1-5; D ambiguous. Germline CDR1 reads SNHLY; CDR2 reads FYNNEI. The CDR3 has 19 residues. The V end was cut by 1 base, the J end by 0 bases, with 19 bases between. In nucleotides, the CDR3 is TGTGCCAGCAGTGAAGATATGGACTCCCAATACTATAGCAATCAGCCCCAGCATTTT. Encoded protein: CASSEDMDSQYYSNQPQHF.

This clonotype was recorded at least ten times. V usage is TRBV28 and J usage is TRBJ2-7, with D possibly matching TRBD2 (6 bases). This CDR3 contains 13 residues. The V end was cut by 6 bases, the J end by 3 bases, with 12 bases between. CDR1 MDHEN and CDR2 SYDVKM come from the germline V gene. As DNA, the CDR3 is TGTGCCAGCAGCTTGGTGGGGGGCTACGAGCAGTACTTC. Amino acids: CASSLVGGYEQYF.

The sample holds a few counts of this clonotype. This may stem from a read error, because a much larger clone lies one nucleotide away. This rearrangement joins TRBV20-1 to TRBJ2-7; 9 positions match TRBD1. V gave up 6 bases and J gave up 4 bases; unmatched junction bases: 10. Germline V gene lookup returns CDR1 DFQATT and CDR2 SNEGSKA (reference sequence). This CDR3 is built from 14 residues. CDR3 protein: CSAREQGAGYEQYF. CDR3 DNA sequence: TGCAGTGCCCGTGAACAGGGGGCTGGATACGAGCAGTACTTC.

The chain employs TRBV19 and TRBJ1-4; D possibly corresponds to TRBD1 (5 bases). This CDR3 has 15 amino acids. Trimming took off 7 bases at V and 8 bases at J, with 20 bases between the two ends. Germline V gene sequence: CDR1 LNHDA, CDR2 SQIVND (reference sequence). The CDR3 here is CASKDETGVAEKLFF. The CDR3 DNA reads TGTGCCAGTAAAGACGAAACAGGAGTAGCAGAAAAACTGTTTTTT.

In this sample, this clonotype turned up many times. This chain uses TRBV28 with TRBJ1-1; D is ambiguous. The CDR3 totals 14 residues. The germline V gene has CDR1 MDHEN and CDR2 SYDVKM. Trimming shortened V by 4 bases and J by 1 base, and 10 bases separated the two germline ends. The CDR3 loop reads CASSYPRGNTEAFF. The CDR3 coding sequence is TGTGCCAGCAGTTACCCAAGAGGGAACACTGAAGCTTTCTTT.

This clonotype was observed at least ten times. This rearrangement joins TRBV12-3 or TRBV12-4 to TRBJ1-1; D gene ambiguous. V dropped 3 bases and J dropped 1 base, with 9 bases sitting between them. The CDR3 length is 14 residues. CDR3 bases: TGTGCCAGCAGTTTGGGATTACGGAACACTGAAGCTTTCTTT. Translation gives CASSLGLRNTEAFF.

This clonotype was observed many times. The V call is TRBV20-1, the J call TRBJ1-1; D remains unclear. CDR1 is DFQATT and CDR2 is SNEGSKA in the germline V gene (reference sequence). The CDR3 has 12 residues. The V and J ends lost 1 base and 7 bases respectively, with 10 bases between them. The CDR3 nucleotides are TGCAGTGCTAGAGCTATGAGGGATGAAGCTTTCTTT. The encoded protein is CSARAMRDEAFF.

V is TRBV20-1 and J is TRBJ2-5; TRBD2 agrees at 8 bases. This CDR3 comprises 16 residues. Germline values: CDR1 DFQATT, CDR2 SNEGSKA (reference sequence). With V trimmed by 4 bases and J by 0 bases, 10 bases remained unmatched. The chain's CDR3 is CSATPGGDLYQETQYF. Written as DNA, the CDR3 is TGCAGTGCTACCCCCGGGGGGGACCTGTACCAAGAGACCCAGTACTTC.

There are a few counts of this clonotype. V usage is TRBV19 and J usage is TRBJ2-3; perhaps TRBD2 as D (6 bases). Germline V gives CDR1 LNHDA, CDR2 SQIVND (reference sequence). This CDR3 spans 16 amino acids. Trimming left V 8 bases short and J 4 bases short, with 22 bases between. As DNA, the CDR3 is TGTGCCAGTCTCCACCAGACTAGTCGGTTTGCAGATACGCAGTATTTT. Its protein product is CASLHQTSRFADTQYF.